The rows below give T cell receptor beta chains drawn from one sample of a study of T cell repertoires in cytomegalovirus infection. MiXCR, applied by TCRdb to the reads, yields one record per CDR3 protein. The table lists some 450,000 distinct CDR3 sequences, roughly 31% of them singletons. Sequenced material: PBMCs. The receptors were sampled from a human donor in good health (CMV status not recorded). Some clones in this sample may be carry-over from other donors' samples. Each CDR3 is given with its conserved first and last residue. D genes are given only for firm matches. Size values are once, few and many counts, or a class for expanded clones, and some rows have none.

clone_size: NA; j_call: TRBJ2-6; v_call: TRBV5-4; d_call: TRBD2; cdr3_nt: TGTGCCAGCAGCCCGGGACTAGCGGGGGGCCCAAGCTCTGGGGCCAACGTCCTGACTTTC; cdr3_aa: CASSPGLAGGPSSGANVLTF
clone_size: NA; j_call: TRBJ2-5; v_call: TRBV28; d_call: TRBD2; cdr3_nt: TGTGCCAGCACCCCCGGGGGACTAGGGTCCCCATCGGGAGAGACCCAGTACTTC; cdr3_aa: CASTPGGLGSPSGETQYF
clone_size: many; j_call: TRBJ2-7; v_call: TRBV7-2; d_call: TRBD1; cdr3_nt: TGTGCCAGCAGCTCCCAACAGGGGACCCCCTACGAGCAGTACTTC; cdr3_aa: CASSSQQGTPYEQYF
clone_size: NA; j_call: TRBJ1-6; v_call: TRBV10-3; d_call: NA; cdr3_nt: TGTGCCATCAGTGAAGGGCAGGGTTCTTCACCCCTCCACTTT; cdr3_aa: CAISEGQGSSPLHF
clone_size: NA; j_call: TRBJ1-1; v_call: TRBV12-3/TRBV12-4; d_call: NA; cdr3_nt: TGTGCCAGCAGCACCCTTGGGCTGAACACTGAAGCTTTCTTT; cdr3_aa: CASSTLGLNTEAFF
clone_size: NA; j_call: TRBJ2-1; v_call: TRBV5-4; d_call: TRBD2; cdr3_nt: TGTGCCAGCAGGCCATCTAGCGGGGGGGCTTCCTACAATGAGCAGTTCTTC; cdr3_aa: CASRPSSGGASYNEQFF
clone_size: NA; j_call: TRBJ2-1; v_call: TRBV2; d_call: NA; cdr3_nt: TGTGCCAGCAGTGAAGCGGAGAAGAGCTCCTACAATGAGCAGTTCTTC; cdr3_aa: CASSEAEKSSYNEQFF
clone_size: NA; j_call: TRBJ1-6; v_call: TRBV7-3; d_call: NA; cdr3_nt: TGTGCCAGCAGCACAGGACTTGATAATTCACCCCTCCACTTT; cdr3_aa: CASSTGLDNSPLHF
clone_size: NA; j_call: TRBJ1-6; v_call: TRBV20-1; d_call: NA; cdr3_nt: TGCAGTGCTATAGGGACGGAGAATTCACCCCTCCACTTT; cdr3_aa: CSAIGTENSPLHF
clone_size: few; j_call: TRBJ1-6; v_call: TRBV28; d_call: TRBD1; cdr3_nt: TGTGCCAGCAGTCCTCCGGGACAGGGATTGTCACCCCTCCACTTT; cdr3_aa: CASSPPGQGLSPLHF
clone_size: many; j_call: TRBJ2-5; v_call: TRBV28; d_call: NA; cdr3_nt: TGTGCCAGCAGTTTGGTTGCACAACTGGAAGAGACCCAGTACTTC; cdr3_aa: CASSLVAQLEETQYF
clone_size: NA; j_call: TRBJ1-1; v_call: TRBV24-1; d_call: NA; cdr3_nt: TGTGCCACCAGTCCGGGGAGAAACACTGAAGCTTTCTTT; cdr3_aa: CATSPGRNTEAFF
clone_size: NA; j_call: TRBJ2-1; v_call: TRBV7-3; d_call: TRBD2; cdr3_nt: TGTGCCAGCAGCCCGCTAGCGGGGGGGCAGACCTACAATGAGAAGTTCTTC; cdr3_aa: CASSPLAGGQTYNEKFF
clone_size: NA; j_call: TRBJ1-3; v_call: TRBV18; d_call: TRBD1; cdr3_nt: TGTGCCAGCTCACCGCTGGACAGGGTTGGAAACACCATATATTTT; cdr3_aa: CASSPLDRVGNTIYF
clone_size: few; j_call: TRBJ2-2; v_call: TRBV7-2; d_call: NA; cdr3_nt: TGTGCCAGCAGCTTAGGGGAGGGGGGGAACACCGGGGAGCTGTTTTTT; cdr3_aa: CASSLGEGGNTGELFF
clone_size: few; j_call: TRBJ1-4; v_call: TRBV6-6; d_call: NA; cdr3_nt: TGTGCCAGCAGTGCAGGGATAGATGAAAAACTGTTTTTT; cdr3_aa: CASSAGIDEKLFF
clone_size: NA; j_call: TRBJ2-3; v_call: TRBV7-3; d_call: NA; cdr3_nt: TGTGCCAGCAGCCCTTTCCCAGGGGGGGGTGGCCGCACAGATACGCAGTATTTT; cdr3_aa: CASSPFPGGGGRTDTQYF
clone_size: NA; j_call: TRBJ2-1; v_call: TRBV5-6; d_call: TRBD1; cdr3_nt: TGTGCCAGCAGCTTGAGGACAGGGTTCTACAATGAGCAGTTCTTC; cdr3_aa: CASSLRTGFYNEQFF
clone_size: NA; j_call: TRBJ1-6; v_call: TRBV27; d_call: NA; cdr3_nt: TGTGCCAGCAGTCTCCGAGGGTCCTCCCATTCACCCCTCCACTTT; cdr3_aa: CASSLRGSSHSPLHF
clone_size: NA; j_call: TRBJ2-7; v_call: TRBV4-1; d_call: NA; cdr3_nt: TGCGCCAGCAGCCAAGAGGGGACGGGCTCCTACGAGCAGTACTTC; cdr3_aa: CASSQEGTGSYEQYF
clone_size: NA; j_call: TRBJ1-4; v_call: TRBV15; d_call: TRBD1; cdr3_nt: TGTGCCAACAGCAGAACCCGGACAGGGTGGAATGAAAAACTGTTTTTT; cdr3_aa: CANSRTRTGWNEKLFF
clone_size: many; j_call: TRBJ1-4; v_call: TRBV7-2; d_call: NA; cdr3_nt: TGTGCCAGCAGCGCACAGATAACAGCAACTAATGAAAAACTGTTTTTT; cdr3_aa: CASSAQITATNEKLFF
clone_size: few; j_call: TRBJ2-3; v_call: TRBV20-1; d_call: NA; cdr3_nt: TGCAGTGCTTGGGGGGTAGACAGCACAGATACGCAGTATTTT; cdr3_aa: CSAWGVDSTDTQYF
clone_size: NA; j_call: TRBJ2-1; v_call: TRBV20-1; d_call: TRBD2; cdr3_nt: TGCAGTGCTAGAGATCGACTAGCGGGGGGGCACGTCTTTGAGCAGTTCTTC; cdr3_aa: CSARDRLAGGHVFEQFF
clone_size: few; j_call: TRBJ2-3; v_call: TRBV4-1; d_call: NA; cdr3_nt: TGCGCCAGCAGCCACCCGACAGATACGCAGTATTTT; cdr3_aa: CASSHPTDTQYF
clone_size: NA; j_call: TRBJ1-2; v_call: TRBV6-6; d_call: TRBD1; cdr3_nt: TGTGCCAGCAGTGCGCGGGTGGGACAGGGCACAAACTATGGCTACACCTTC; cdr3_aa: CASSARVGQGTNYGYTF
clone_size: NA; j_call: TRBJ1-1; v_call: TRBV7-3; d_call: TRBD1; cdr3_nt: TGTGCCAGCAGCTTAGTAGTCGGGACAGGGGGCTACGCTTTCTTC; cdr3_aa: CASSLVVGTGGYAFF
clone_size: NA; j_call: TRBJ2-1; v_call: TRBV7-2; d_call: NA; cdr3_nt: TGTGCCAGCAGCTTAGTACAGGACACCTACAATGAGCAGTTCTTC; cdr3_aa: CASSLVQDTYNEQFF
clone_size: once; j_call: TRBJ2-3; v_call: TRBV28; d_call: NA; cdr3_nt: TGTGCCAGCAGTTTGACCTTAGCGGTTGACAAAATAACCACAGATACGCAGTATTTT; cdr3_aa: CASSLTLAVDKITTDTQYF
clone_size: NA; j_call: TRBJ1-2; v_call: TRBV4-1; d_call: NA; cdr3_nt: TGCGCCAGCAGCCAAGAGGGCCTTAACTATGGCTACACCTTC; cdr3_aa: CASSQEGLNYGYTF
clone_size: many; j_call: TRBJ2-4; v_call: TRBV7-2; d_call: NA; cdr3_nt: TGTGCCAGCAGCTTAGTCCCCGGGCTAGCCAAAAACATTCAGTACTTC; cdr3_aa: CASSLVPGLAKNIQYF
clone_size: NA; j_call: TRBJ2-1; v_call: TRBV12-3/TRBV12-4; d_call: TRBD1; cdr3_nt: TGTGCCAGCAGACCCGGACAGGCTTTCAATGAGCAGTTCTTC; cdr3_aa: CASRPGQAFNEQFF
clone_size: many; j_call: TRBJ1-2; v_call: TRBV12-5; d_call: NA; cdr3_nt: TGTGCTAGTGGTTTGGACCCTACAGGCGCAGTCGGCTACACCTTC; cdr3_aa: CASGLDPTGAVGYTF
clone_size: few; j_call: TRBJ2-7; v_call: TRBV20-1; d_call: TRBD2; cdr3_nt: TGCAGTGCTAACGCGGGGGGGCACTACGAGCAGTACTTC; cdr3_aa: CSANAGGHYEQYF
clone_size: few; j_call: TRBJ2-1; v_call: TRBV10-2; d_call: NA; cdr3_nt: TGCGCCAGCAGTGAGTCCCGCAGGGGCAATGAGCAGTTCTTC; cdr3_aa: CASSESRRGNEQFF
clone_size: many; j_call: TRBJ1-5; v_call: TRBV7-2; d_call: NA; cdr3_nt: TGTGCCAGCAGCTTTACTCGGAGCAATCAGCCCCAGCATTTT; cdr3_aa: CASSFTRSNQPQHF
clone_size: NA; j_call: TRBJ2-5; v_call: TRBV6-2/TRBV6-3; d_call: TRBD2; cdr3_nt: TGTGCCAGCAGTCCCGGGACTAGCAGCTGGGAGACCCAGTACTTC; cdr3_aa: CASSPGTSSWETQYF
clone_size: many; j_call: TRBJ2-2; v_call: TRBV7-9; d_call: NA; cdr3_nt: TGTGCCAGCAGCTTTGCAGGGGCGAGGAACACCGGGGAGCTGTTTTTT; cdr3_aa: CASSFAGARNTGELFF
clone_size: NA; j_call: TRBJ2-7; v_call: TRBV2; d_call: NA; cdr3_nt: TGTGCCAGCAGCTCTCCAGACAGGACTAATTCCTACGAGCAGTACTTC; cdr3_aa: CASSSPDRTNSYEQYF
clone_size: NA; j_call: TRBJ2-3; v_call: TRBV7-6; d_call: NA; cdr3_nt: TGTGCCAGCAGCGGGGGGACGGAGAGTAGGGATACGCAGTATTTT; cdr3_aa: CASSGGTESRDTQYF
clone_size: NA; j_call: TRBJ1-6; v_call: TRBV6-1; d_call: TRBD1; cdr3_nt: TGTGCAGGACAGGTCGGCTCCTATAATTCACCCCTCCACTTT; cdr3_aa: CAGQVGSYNSPLHF